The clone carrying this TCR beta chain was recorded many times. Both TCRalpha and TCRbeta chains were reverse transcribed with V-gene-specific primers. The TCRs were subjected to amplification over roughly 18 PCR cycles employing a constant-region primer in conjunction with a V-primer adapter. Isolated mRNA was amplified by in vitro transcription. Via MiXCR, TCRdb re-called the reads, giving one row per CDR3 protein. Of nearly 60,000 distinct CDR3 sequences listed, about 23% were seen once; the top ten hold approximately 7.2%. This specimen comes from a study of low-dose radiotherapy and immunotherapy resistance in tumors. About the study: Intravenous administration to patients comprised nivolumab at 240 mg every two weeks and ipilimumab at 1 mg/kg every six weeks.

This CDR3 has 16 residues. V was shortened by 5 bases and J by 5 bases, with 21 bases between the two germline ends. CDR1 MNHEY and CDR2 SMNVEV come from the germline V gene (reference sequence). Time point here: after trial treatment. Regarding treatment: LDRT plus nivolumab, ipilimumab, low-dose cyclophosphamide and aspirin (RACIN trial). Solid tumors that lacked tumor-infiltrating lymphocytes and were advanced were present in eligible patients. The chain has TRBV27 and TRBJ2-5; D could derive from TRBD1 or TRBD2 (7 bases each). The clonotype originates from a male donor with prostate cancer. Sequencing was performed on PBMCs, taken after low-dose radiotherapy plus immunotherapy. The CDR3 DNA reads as TGTGCCAGCAGTCAAGCAGGGGGGGCAAAGAGGGAGACCCAGTACTTC. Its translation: CASSQAGGAKRETQYF.